The 32 T cell receptor beta chains below all came from one sample that was sequenced in a study of Tregs in tolerant kidney transplant recipients. Here immunoSEQ multiplex PCR was the method, and the copy in TCRdb shows in-frame clones only, minus some. The sample data list about 30,000 clones. This specimen was CD8+ T cells from blood, taken before the transplant. These receptors all stem from a human donor who received a combined kidney and bone marrow transplant.

Turning to this clone: The read ends 3 residues before the CDR3 terminus; that terminus is restored from the germline J gene. The rearrangement joins TRBV19 to TRBJ2-5, with TRBD1 identical over 7 bases. The length of the CDR3 is 16 residues. Trimming took 4 bases from V and 1 from J; bases not matched to a gene: 9. The germline CDR1 and CDR2 sequences are LNHDA and SQIVND (reference sequence). The part of the CDR3 DNA that was read is TGTGCCAGTAGTAACCGAGGGGCAGGGGGCCAAGAGACC. Translated, it gives CASSNRGAGGQET. From start to end, the CDR3 is CASSNRGAGGQETQYF.

About this clone: The read finishes 3 residues shy of the CDR3 end, and the germline J gene is used to complete it. The V call is TRBV7-2, the J call TRBJ1-1; D may be TRBD1 (6 bases). CDR1 and CDR2 from the germline V gene are SGHTA and FQGNSA. Deletions cut 1 base from V and 7 bases from J, with 7 bases between. The CDR3 totals 12 residues. CDR3 amino acids: CASSLEGVEAFF. CDR3 DNA (partial): TGTGCCAGCAGCTTAGAGGGGGTTGAA.

To note about this clone: The read terminates 3 residues before the CDR3 end, so the remaining end is supplied by the germline J gene. The rearrangement uses TRBV20-1 and TRBJ1-1, with 12 bases aligning to TRBD1. Trimming cost V 2 bases and J 5 bases; bases outside gene matches: 6. Per the germline V gene, CDR1 is DFQATT and CDR2 is SNEGSKA (reference sequence). The CDR3 loop spans 15 amino acids. Partial CDR3 DNA: TGCAGTGCTAGACCCGGGACAGGGGGCTGGACTGAA. Residues: CSARPGTGGWTE. The full CDR3 sequence reads CSARPGTGGWTEAFF.

With respect to this clone: The read comes to an end 3 residues before the CDR3 does, leaving the germline J gene to fill in the end. J is TRBJ2-7 and V is TRBV7-9; D possibly corresponds to TRBD1 (6 bases). The CDR3 spans 15 residues. Germline V CDR1 and CDR2: SEHNR, FQNEAQ (reference sequence). V gave up 4 bases and J gave up 3 bases, with 16 bases separating them. CDR3 in amino acids: CASSSEDSGGYEQYF. The CDR3 bases that were read are TGTGCCAGCAGCTCAGAGGACAGTGGGGGCTACGAG.

Worth noting for this clone: The read is 3 residues too short to cover the CDR3 end, so that end is filled in from the germline J gene. The rearrangement joins TRBV2 to TRBJ2-7; perhaps TRBD1 as D (6 bases). The CDR3 contains 13 residues. Trimming took 7 bases from V and 3 from J, leaving 13 bases between them. Looked up from germline, CDR1 is SNHLY and CDR2 is FYNNEI. CDR3 DNA, as far as it was read: TGTGCCAGCATTGGGACACAAAACTACGAG. This gives the protein CASIGTQNYE. The full CDR3 reads CASIGTQNYEQYF.

Turning to this clone: The read finishes 3 residues shy of the CDR3 end, and the germline J gene is used to complete it. The chain uses TRBV7-9 and TRBJ2-7; tentative D call: TRBD2 (5 bases). V was clipped by 11 bases and J by 4 bases, with 18 bases between them. Germline assignment: CDR1 SEHNR and CDR2 FQNEAQ (reference sequence). The CDR3 is 13 amino acids. CDR3 in amino acids: CALGERDGYEQYF. CDR3 DNA (partial): TGTGCCCTCGGGGAACGAGATGGTTACGAG. The variable domain in full, with the rest retrieved from reference TRBV7-9 and TRBJ2-7, is DTGVSQNPRHKITKRGQNVTFRCDPISEHNRLYWYRQTLGQGPEFLTYFQNEAQLEKSRLLSDRFSAERPKGSFSTLEIQRTEQGDSAMYLCALGERDGYEQYFGPGTRLTVT.

Concerning this clone: The read comes to an end 3 residues before the CDR3 does, leaving the germline J gene to fill in the end. The V call is TRBV6-1, the J call TRBJ2-7; no firm D call. The CDR3 extends over 14 amino acids. Germline assignment: CDR1 MNHNS and CDR2 SASEGT. V lost 2 bases, J lost 3 bases, and 11 bases lay in between. The part of the CDR3 DNA that was read is TGTGCCAGCAGTGAATCGCCAGGTATCTACGAG. It yields the protein CASSESPGIYE. The complete CDR3 protein is CASSESPGIYEQYF.

With regard to this clone: The read falls 3 residues short of the CDR3 end, and the missing part is taken from the germline J gene. The V call is TRBV6-2 or TRBV6-3, the J call TRBJ2-7, with a weak D call TRBD1 (5 bases). Trimming pared 6 bases from V and 1 base from J, leaving 10 bases between. The CDR3 length is 13 residues. Looked up from germline, CDR1 is MNHEY and CDR2 is SVGEGT. CDR3 DNA, as far as it was read: TGTGCCAGCAGCCGGCAGGGTTCCTACGAG. It is translated as CASSRQGSYE. The whole CDR3 region reads CASSRQGSYEQYF.

For this clone: The read ends 3 residues early relative to the CDR3; the germline J gene fills the gap. The chain employs TRBV7-7 and TRBJ2-3; possibly TRBD1 for D (6 bases). V was cut by 3 bases and J by 1 base, with 11 bases left in between. The CDR3 has 15 amino acids. Germline V gene data show CDR1 as SSHAT and CDR2 as FNYEAQ (reference sequence). CDR3 DNA, as far as it was read: TGTGCCAGCAGCTTCAGGGGCTCCGGCACAGATACG. Amino acids: CASSFRGSGTDT. The complete CDR3 sequence is CASSFRGSGTDTQYF.

Turning to this clone: The missing CDR3 end, 3 residues past where the read stops, is filled in from the germline J gene. The chain employs TRBV2 and TRBJ2-5; the D gene is possibly TRBD2 (6 bases). CDR3 length: 13 residues. The V gene's germline CDR1 is SNHLY and CDR2 FYNNEI. V lost 6 bases and J 3 bases, leaving 11 bases between the germline ends. Incomplete CDR3 DNA: TGTGCCAGCAGAAGACTAGGGGAAGAGACC. This gives the protein CASRRLGEET. The entire CDR3 sequence reads CASRRLGEETQYF.

As regards this clone: The observed sequence ends 3 residues before the CDR3 terminus, with the missing tail filled in from the germline J gene. The chain combines TRBV19 with TRBJ2-5; TRBD1 matches at 9 bases. The CDR3 extends over 13 amino acids. Germline assignment: CDR1 LNHDA and CDR2 SQIVND (reference sequence). Trimming at V came to 6 bases and at J to 5 bases, leaving 4 bases not matched to a gene. This CDR3 reads CASSTTGGETQYF. The covered CDR3 bases are TGTGCCAGTAGCACTACAGGGGGCGAGACC.

Concerning this clone itself: The read ends 3 residues shy of where the CDR3 ends; the end is completed using the germline J gene. This chain links TRBV19 with TRBJ1-3; 11 nucleotides align to TRBD1. The length of the CDR3 is 15 residues. Germline V CDR1 and CDR2: LNHDA, SQIVND (reference sequence). V shed 7 bases, J shed 8 bases, and the junction held 10 bases outside the gene matches. The part of the CDR3 DNA that was read is TGTGCCAGTACCTTATTCGGACAGGGGGCGCACACC. This codes for CASTLFGQGAHT. The entire CDR3 protein is CASTLFGQGAHTIYF. Full variable domain (rest looked up from reference TRBV19 and TRBJ1-3): DGGITQSPKYLFRKEGQNVTLSCEQNLNHDAMYWYRQDPGQGLRLIYYSQIVNDFQKGDIAEGYSVSREKKESFPLTVTSAQKNPTAFYLCASTLFGQGAHTIYFGEGSWLTVV.

Of note for this clone: From the germline J gene comes the end of the CDR3, since the read stops 3 residues before it. J is TRBJ1-1 and V is TRBV5-6; D is unresolved. V lost 4 bases, J lost 4 bases, and 11 bases lay in between. CDR1 SGHDT and CDR2 YYEEEE come from the germline V gene. CDR3 size: 13 residues. CDR3 loop: CASSLGPGTEAFF. The covered CDR3 bases are TGTGCCAGCAGCCTTGGCCCGGGCACTGAA.

Concerning this clone itself: The read comes to an end 3 residues before the CDR3 does, leaving the germline J gene to fill in the end. The rearrangement joins TRBV5-6 to TRBJ1-2, with TRBD1 matching over 10 bases. Germline CDR1 is SGHDT and CDR2 is YYEEEE. This CDR3 is built from 15 residues. The CDR3 DNA, read in part, is TGTGCCAGCAGCCTAGAGGGACAGGGGTTGGGCGGC. Its protein product is CASSLEGQGLGG. The entire CDR3 protein is CASSLEGQGLGGYTF.

The CDR3 protein is CASSGGGASYNEQFF. The CDR3 DNA, read in part, is TGTGCCAGCAGCGGCGGGGGGGCCTCCTACAATGAG. The genes are TRBV5-6 and TRBJ2-1; the match to TRBD2 covers 9 bases. Read sequence stops 3 residues before the CDR3 end, and the germline J gene provides the missing end. CDR3 length: 15 residues. V was clipped by 4 bases and J by 0 bases; unmatched bases: 2. Germline V gene data show CDR1 as SGHDT and CDR2 as YYEEEE.

Comments on this clone: The read ends 3 residues before the CDR3 terminus; that terminus is restored from the germline J gene. This rearrangement joins TRBV19 to TRBJ2-7; no definite D call. This CDR3 contains 11 residues. With 4 bases removed from V and 6 bases from J, the gap between germline ends came to 7 bases. CDR1 is LNHDA and CDR2 is SQIVND in the germline V gene (reference sequence). The CDR3 sequence: CASSRRSEQYF. The sequenced part of the CDR3 DNA is TGTGCCAGTAGTAGGCGGTCCGAG.

As to this clone: The observed sequence ends 3 residues before the CDR3 terminus, with the missing tail filled in from the germline J gene. V gene TRBV16 combines with J gene TRBJ1-3, with TRBD1 matching 7 bases. V trimming: 3 bases; J trimming: 8 bases; junction bases outside the gene matches: 13. CDR3 length: 16 amino acids. Germline CDR1 KGHSY, CDR2 FQNENV. The CDR3 bases that were read are TGTGCCAGCAGCCACCCCGAGGACAGGTTCGGGGACACC. It specifies CASSHPEDRFGDT. The whole CDR3 sequence is CASSHPEDRFGDTIYF. The full variable domain, rest sourced from reference TRBV16 and TRBJ1-3, is GEEVAQTPKHLVRGEGQKAKLYCAPIKGHSYVFWYQQVLKNEFKFLISFQNENVFDETGMPKERFSAKCLPNSPCSLEIQATKLEDSAVYFCASSHPEDRFGDTIYFGEGSWLTVV.

As for this clone: The read comes to an end 3 residues before the CDR3 does, leaving the germline J gene to fill in the end. This chain connects TRBV6-1 to TRBJ2-7, with 9 nucleotides matching TRBD1. This CDR3 has 15 residues. Germline loops: CDR1 MNHNS, CDR2 SASEGT. V lost 2 bases and J lost 4; bases outside the gene matches: 6. CDR3 bases read: TGTGCCAGCAGTGAACGGGACAGGGCGACTTACGAG. As protein: CASSERDRATYE. The entire CDR3 protein is CASSERDRATYEQYF.

This clone ranks as medium-sized in terms of frequency. Coverage ceases 3 residues before the CDR3 finishes, and the germline J gene fills in the end. The V call is TRBV12-3 or TRBV12-4, the J call TRBJ2-3; 11 positions match TRBD2. This CDR3 region has 19 residues. The V segment lost 3 bases and the J segment 1 base; nucleotides outside the gene matches: 12. CDR3 region: CASSFTGLAVGFGTDTQYF. Incomplete CDR3 DNA: TGTGCCAGCAGTTTTACGGGACTAGCGGTGGGATTCGGCACAGATACG.

On this clone itself: The read falls 3 residues short of the CDR3 end, and the missing part is taken from the germline J gene. The rearrangement links TRBV5-1 to TRBJ2-2; 7 nucleotides line up with TRBD1. With V trimmed by 7 bases and J by 3 bases, 6 bases remained unmatched. Germline CDR1 is SGHRS and CDR2 is YFSETQ. The length of the CDR3 is 14 residues. CDR3 sequence: CASGRQGHTGELFF. Incomplete CDR3 DNA: TGCGCCAGCGGACGACAGGGTCACACCGGGGAG.

Remarks on this clone: The DNA ends 3 residues before the CDR3 does, and the rest of the CDR3 is filled in from the germline J gene. The chain carries TRBV29-1 and TRBJ1-1, with 8 bases matching TRBD1. J lost 2 bases, V lost 8 bases, and 10 bases had no gene match. The germline V gene encodes CDR1 SQVTM and CDR2 ANQGSEA. This CDR3 has 14 amino acids. CDR3 DNA (partial): TGCAGCACACGCTCAGGGGGCGAAAACACTGAA. It specifies CSTRSGGENTE. The CDR3 as a whole reads CSTRSGGENTEAFF. Complete variable domain (other parts from reference TRBV29-1 and TRBJ1-1): SAVISQKPSRDICQRGTSLTIQCQVDSQVTMMFWYRQQPGQSLTLIATANQGSEATYESGFVIDKFPISRPNLTFSTLTVSNMSPEDSSIYLCSTRSGGENTEAFFGQGTRLTVV.

As regards this clone: The junction departs from the called germline gene at one end, perhaps through a read error. The observed sequence ends 3 residues before the CDR3 terminus, with the missing tail filled in from the germline J gene. The gene calls are TRBV19 and TRBJ2-2, with 10 bases fitting TRBD1. The CDR3 extends over 10 amino acids. Germline V gene lookup returns CDR1 LNHDA and CDR2 SQIVND (reference sequence). The DNA read from the CDR3 is TGTGCCAGTGGACAGGGGGTG. This translates into CASGQGV. The complete CDR3 protein is CASGQGVLFF. The variable domain in full, with the rest retrieved from reference TRBV19 and TRBJ2-2, is DGGITQSPKYLFRKEGQNVTLSCEQNLNHDAMYWYRQDPGQGLRLIYYSQIVNDFQKGDIAEGYSVSREKKESFPLTVTSAQKNPTAFYLCASGQGVLFFGEGSRLTVL.

In the case of this clone: Read coverage stops 3 residues before the CDR3 terminus; the germline J gene supplies the remainder. V usage is TRBV13 and J usage is TRBJ2-1, with 10 bases identical to TRBD2. CDR1 and CDR2 (germline): PRHDT, FYEKMQ (reference sequence). This CDR3 has 18 amino acids. V lost 2 bases to trimming and J lost 1 base; unmatched junction nucleotides: 8. CDR3 sequence: CASSLRLLAGISYNEQFF. Partial CDR3 DNA: TGTGCCAGCAGCTTACGTTTACTAGCGGGGATTTCCTACAATGAG.

In the case of this clone: The read halts 3 residues ahead of the CDR3 end, with the missing end drawn from the germline J gene. The J gene is TRBJ2-7, the V gene TRBV29-1; D ambiguous. Deletions cut 5 bases from V and 3 bases from J, with 8 bases between. Germline CDR1 reads SQVTM; CDR2 reads ANQGSEA. This CDR3 spans 11 amino acids. CDR3 DNA (partial): TGCAGCGTTCTAGTGAGCTACGAG. Protein sequence: CSVLVSYE. The entire CDR3 reads CSVLVSYEQYF.

As regards this clone: The CDR3 extends 3 residues past the end of the read, so its final part is completed from the germline J gene. This chain uses TRBV2 with TRBJ1-6; D not resolved. Trimming stripped 1 base from V and 6 bases from J, with 7 bases between. Germline-derived CDR1 and CDR2 are SNHLY and FYNNEI. The CDR3 contains 14 residues. CDR3 residues: CASSEVFSNSPLHF. The CDR3 DNA, read in part, is TGTGCCAGCAGTGAAGTTTTCAGTAATTCACCC.

Notes on this clone: Read data end 3 residues before the CDR3 end; the end is taken from the germline J gene. The chain employs TRBV7-8 and TRBJ2-7; perhaps TRBD2 as D (6 bases). CDR1 and CDR2 from the germline V gene are SGHVS and FQNEAQ. V lost 2 bases to trimming and J lost 6 bases, with 14 bases between them. This CDR3 is built from 14 residues. CDR3 sequence reads: CASSLTTAGGEQYF. The sequenced CDR3 bases are TGTGCCAGCAGCTTAACGACGGCCGGGGGCGAG.

As for this clone: The read terminates 3 residues ahead of where the CDR3 ends, so the germline J gene completes it. This chain joins TRBV19 and TRBJ2-1, with 7 nucleotides matching TRBD1. CDR1 is LNHDA and CDR2 is SQIVND in the germline V gene (reference sequence). The CDR3 covers 15 residues. Trimming cost V 10 bases and J 4 bases; bases outside gene matches: 13. CDR3 protein: CATISETGFYNEQFF. Incomplete CDR3 DNA: TGTGCCACTATCTCCGAGACAGGGTTTTACAATGAG.

With respect to this clone: The read halts 3 residues ahead of the CDR3 end, with the missing end drawn from the germline J gene. J is TRBJ2-2 and V is TRBV30; 10 nucleotides agree with TRBD2. The V segment lost 0 bases and the J segment 0 bases; nucleotides outside the gene matches: 4. Germline CDR1 GTSNPN, CDR2 SVGIG (reference sequence). The CDR3 runs 17 residues. CDR3: CAWSVSTSGTNTGELFF. The CDR3 DNA, read in part, is TGTGCCTGGAGTGTGTCAACTAGCGGGACGAACACCGGGGAG.

Comment on this clone: Read coverage stops 3 residues before the CDR3 terminus; the germline J gene supplies the remainder. V and J are TRBV6-2 or TRBV6-3 and TRBJ2-7, with 8 bases that match TRBD2. There are 14 residues in the CDR3. Trimming cost V 6 bases and J 3 bases; bases outside gene matches: 7. CDR1 is MNHEY, CDR2 SVGEGT, per germline. CDR3 residues: CASSPLAEFYEQYF. CDR3 DNA (partial): TGTGCCAGCAGCCCACTAGCGGAGTTCTACGAG.

Of note for this clone: The DNA ends 3 residues before the CDR3 does, and the rest of the CDR3 is filled in from the germline J gene. The V gene is TRBV7-6, the J gene TRBJ2-3, with D tentatively TRBD1 (6 bases). Trimming pared 0 bases from V and 5 bases from J, leaving 12 bases between. There are 15 residues in the CDR3. CDR1 is SGHVS and CDR2 is FNYEAQ in the germline V gene. This chain's CDR3 is CASSLAPWGQDTQYF. The DNA read from the CDR3 is TGTGCCAGCAGCTTAGCCCCTTGGGGACAAGATACG.

As for this clone: The CDR3 goes on 3 residues after the read ends, and that part is filled in from the germline J gene. The chain employs TRBV7-9 and TRBJ2-7; D remains unclear. V was clipped by 5 bases and J by 5 bases, with 7 bases between them. The CDR3 runs to 11 residues. Germline-derived CDR1 and CDR2 are SEHNR and FQNEAQ (reference sequence). The CDR3 protein is CASSTANEQYF. The DNA read from the CDR3 is TGTGCCAGCAGCACCGCGAACGAG.

Notes on this clone: The read is 3 residues too short to cover the CDR3 end, so that end is filled in from the germline J gene. The chain recombines TRBV6-1 with TRBJ1-5; D is unclear. The V gene lost 7 bases and the J gene lost 3 bases, with 16 bases spanning the gap. CDR3 length equals 15 residues. In germline, CDR1 is MNHNS, CDR2 SASEGT. This CDR3 is CASTDPGRINQPQHF. CDR3 bases read: TGTGCCAGCACTGATCCCGGCAGGATCAATCAGCCC.